This TCR beta chain was found in a study of shared clonotypes between healthy human individuals. As concerns this clone: Its specificity is not known.

Points from the study as a whole: All-four-donor shared clonotypes had higher generation probabilities than non-shared clonotypes did. Of the naive CD4 clonotypes, about 5% were shared across several donors.

The germline gives CDR1 SGHNT, CDR2 YYREEE (reference sequence). The V end lost 5 bases, the J end lost 0 bases, and 13 bases lay between the germline ends. This CDR3 is built from 15 residues. Replicate PCRs from sorted subsets contained roughly 200 ng DNA, which is roughly 30,000 T cell genomes. Data came from immunoSEQ multiplex PCR; TCRdb stores just in-frame clones and leaves some out. The data show 500,000 to 550,000 clones, with 95% to 97% seen just once and about 0.067% held by the top ten. The source is a woman aged 25 to 39 in good health. Sequencing was performed on naive CD4+ T cells sorted from blood. Indicated subset: CD45RA+ positively selected. The chain combines TRBV5-4 with TRBJ2-3; D is uncertain. The chain's CDR3 is CASSLEIPSTDTQYF. CDR3 coding DNA: TGTGCCAGCAGTCTAGAGATCCCGAGCACAGATACGCAGTATTTT. The full variable domain, its missing parts supplied by reference TRBV5-4 and TRBJ2-3, is ETGVTQSPTHLIKTRGQQVTLRCSSQSGHNTVSWYQQALGQGPQFIFQYYREEENGRGNFPPRFSGLQFPNYSSELNVNALELDDSALYLCASSLEIPSTDTQYFGPGTRLTVL.